This T cell receptor (beta chain) emerged from a study of Ad26.COV2.S vaccination and SARS-CoV-2 variants. Study-level background: The COV1001 Ad26.COV2.S trial arm included the donor. Donor got 5x10^10 or 1x10^11 viral particles of Ad26.COV2.S. Study results and limitations: Those who received the vaccine showed greater spike-specific TCR breadth than those given placebo.

Clones were sequenced by immunoSEQ multiplex PCR, and TCRdb holds only the in-frame ones, with some missing. The repertoire holds roughly 350,000 clones, with 80% to 90% as singletons. V lost 7 bases and J lost 3, with 17 bases in between. Germline lookup yields CDR1 SGHKS and CDR2 YYEKEE (reference sequence). The CDR3 has 14 residues. Treatment described: over 15 received Ad26.COV2.S at low or high dose, single or two shots; about 5 received placebo; per-sample allocation not given. Day 63 after the first injection of vaccine or placebo was the sampling time. To note about this clone: Its antigen is not identified.

The chain carries TRBV5-5 and TRBJ2-7, with D perhaps TRBD1 (5 bases). The TCR comes from a person between 18 and 65 years old who received the Ad26.COV2.S COVID-19 vaccine or a placebo. Sequencing was performed on peripheral blood, taken in a trial of Ad26.COV2.S vaccine versus placebo. The CDR3 bases are TGTGCCAGCGCCTTAGATGCAGGGTTCTACGAGCAGTACTTC. Translated: CASALDAGFYEQYF.